This is a list of T cell receptor beta chains from one sample in a study of glioma-infiltrating T cells. TCRdb ran MiXCR on the multiplex PCR reads and lists one entry per CDR3 protein. This table has about 200,000 distinct CDR3 sequences, more than 25% appearing once. The sequenced sample consisted of glioma tissue, nonneoplastic brain tissue, or PBMCs (not recorded which). These receptors all come from a human donor with low-grade glioma or glioblastoma, undergoing nonglioma brain surgery, or in good health (not recorded which). CDR3s include the opening cysteine and the closing phenylalanine or tryptophan. A D gene is named only where the DNA matches it firmly.

V gene	CDR3 length	J gene	D gene	CDR3 protein
TRBV6-2/TRBV6-3	14	TRBJ2-7	-	CASQHSEFTYEQYF
TRBV6-2/TRBV6-3	14	TRBJ2-7	-	CASSYHGGSYEQYF
TRBV29-1	17	TRBJ2-4	-	CSVGGVSWRPGGNIQYF
TRBV7-9	15	TRBJ2-3	-	CASSLDGGGTDTQYF
TRBV6-1	13	TRBJ2-1	-	CASTQFPYNEQFF
TRBV20-1	16	TRBJ2-2	TRBD2	CSARDPGLGNTGELFF
TRBV20-1	14	TRBJ2-5	TRBD1	CSASMTGGSETQYF
TRBV19	15	TRBJ2-7	TRBD1	CASSRRTGGNYEQYF
TRBV7-2	15	TRBJ1-1	TRBD1	CASSRRQGRITEAFF
TRBV29-1	14	TRBJ2-5	-	CSVLRDPNQETQYF
TRBV12-3/TRBV12-4	14	TRBJ2-1	-	CASSPTGRYNEQFF
TRBV5-1	13	TRBJ2-7	-	CASTLEGSYEQYF
TRBV20-1	15	TRBJ2-1	TRBD2	CSFLLAGGPGNEQFF
TRBV27	12	TRBJ2-1	TRBD2	CATQLGGGEQFF
TRBV7-9	11	TRBJ1-1	-	CASSFDTEAFF
TRBV11-3	16	TRBJ1-5	TRBD1	CASSLNTGTGFQPQHF
TRBV9	16	TRBJ2-1	-	CASSEEGSYIGNEQFF
TRBV5-4	16	TRBJ1-3	TRBD1	CASSLDLQGSGNTIYF
TRBV20-1	11	TRBJ2-5	-	CSAHFGETQYF
TRBV19	15	TRBJ2-1	TRBD2	CASSIVEREGPEQFF
TRBV7-9	14	TRBJ2-7	-	CASRPDSLVGEQYF
TRBV29-1	16	TRBJ2-7	TRBD2	CRVVPGGGLSRYEQYF
TRBV28	14	TRBJ2-7	-	CASRGTPNSYEQYF
TRBV27	15	TRBJ2-7	TRBD2	CASSLTGTSGYEQYF